Given below is one T cell receptor beta chain in context. As yet, its antigen is unknown. This sample was included in a study of a mutant IDH1 vaccine in newly diagnosed glioma. For the study at large: In some groups vaccination began 4-6 weeks post-radiotherapy; others received it with temozolomide.

This CDR3 region has 13 residues. V was trimmed by 8 bases and J by 4 bases, leaving 14 bases between them. Germline V gene sequence: CDR1 SGHVS, CDR2 FQNEAQ. Time point meaning: week 23, last vaccination. With topical imiquimod, each dose of the vaccine consisted of 300 ug of mutant IDH1 20-mer peptide. New WHO grade 3 or 4 IDH1-mutant, ATRX-lost astrocytomas were present in all donors. The repertoire was sequenced with immunoSEQ multiplex PCR; TCRdb's copy has only in-frame clones and lacks some. The sample lists tens of thousands of clones, roughly 77% occurring once. The TCR sequence derives from a woman aged 40 to 50 with glioma. Some clones in this sample may be carry-over from other donors' samples. Specimen: PBMCs, collected from a glioma patient whose treatment included an IDH1 peptide vaccine. The gene calls are TRBV7-8 and TRBJ2-5; TRBD1 or TRBD2 may be the D gene (6 bases each). CDR3 sequence: CASLGGGSETQYF. DNA of the CDR3: TGTGCCAGCTTAGGAGGGGGGTCAGAGACCCAGTACTTC. The full variable domain, with the rest looked up from reference TRBV7-8 and TRBJ2-5, is GAGVSQSPRYKVAKRGQDVALRCDPISGHVSLFWYQQALGQGPEFLTYFQNEAQLDKSGLPSDRFFAERPEGSVSTLKIQRTQQEDSAVYLCASLGGGSETQYFGPGTRLLVL.